This T cell receptor beta chain comes out of a study of cytomegalovirus exposure and HLA in healthy donors. Study details: Assignment to the Caucasian-associated ancestry cluster applied to approximately 79% of the approximately 390 genotyped donors.

Notes on the study in general: As a later analysis showed, a missense DCLRE1C variant was linked to trimming of TCR beta V- and J-genes. The study designated over 150 TCR beta chains cytomegalovirus-associated. 87-base-pair reads could not separate some V segments, including TRBV6-2 and TRBV6-3.

As for this clone: Its antigen remains unidentified.

Trimming took off 5 bases at V and 6 bases at J, with 9 bases between the two ends. This CDR3 contains 12 residues. Germline V gene sequence: CDR1 SGHTA, CDR2 FQGTGA. The PCR contained 60 Vbeta and 13 Jbeta primers. Measured with immunoSEQ multiplex PCR; TCRdb has only the in-frame clones, and not every one. Of about 65,000 clones listed, around 80% are singletons. V is TRBV7-3 and J is TRBJ2-3, with D tentatively TRBD2 (6 bases). The TCR sequence derives from a woman aged 30 to 39 in good health and CMV-seronegative. Sequencing input: PBMCs. CDR3 loop: CASSGGADTQYF. CDR3 nucleotide sequence: TGTGCCAGCAGCGGAGGGGCTGATACGCAGTATTTT.